This T cell receptor beta chain originates from a study of long-term antiretroviral therapy in people with HIV. Study-level findings and limits: In samples taken after ART, diversity increased but remained below transplant donor control levels.

Note on this clone: Antigen unknown.

The CDR3 is 11 amino acids. V lost 4 bases and J lost 8, with 11 bases in between. Germline V lookup: CDR1 GTSNPN, CDR2 SVGIG (reference sequence). Researchers report immunoSEQ v3.0 was run at survey level. Sequenced by immunoSEQ multiplex PCR; TCRdb stores in-frame clones only, minus some. Here the sample spans some 17,000 clones, about 86% being singletons. V gene TRBV30 combines with J gene TRBJ1-2; no definite D call. The clonotype was recovered from a man aged 45-65 years with HIV. This specimen consisted of unsorted PBMCs, obtained 0.3 years before starting antiretroviral therapy. CDR3 sequence: CAWTYGFGYTF. Written as DNA, the CDR3 is TGTGCCTGGACCTACGGGTTCGGCTACACCTTC.